This T cell receptor beta chain was identified in a study of shared T cell receptors in the human thymus (dated by TCRdb to the early 2020s). For the study in its entirety: The study examined how self-reactive, shared T-cell receptor alpha chains are generated in the human thymus.

The library was made by the immunoSEQ multiplex PCR assay. Entries here come from immuneACCESS through TCRdb and include only in-frame sequences with V and J called. Some clones fail to appear in such tables; in the studies checked, an unresolved V gene covers under half of the shortfall, and the cause of the remainder is unknown. The sample table contains some 760,000 clones; only one count was recorded for approximately 85% of them. Around 0.0094% of the sample is in the top ten clones. With respect to this clone: There is no known antigen for this receptor. Per-base qualities were not stored, and no clone one base away is much larger.

The germline V gene provides CDR1 MGHRA and CDR2 YSYEKL. The CDR3 runs 18 amino acids, cysteine and phenylalanine included. The retained sequence is limited to the CDR3, 54 bases, with the frame set at the first base. V lost 4 bases and J lost 1 base, and the count of bases not matched to a germline gene is 14. The same data also went into a second study, on human thymus T cells. The second investigation adds: In Finland, the donors were immunologically healthy infants who were having open corrective cardiac surgery for congenital heart defects. The thymus tissue came from surgical resects taken out during corrective cardiac surgery. V and J gene segment usage appeared biased in both thymic and peripheral blood repertoires. The related research reported highly overlapping thymic TCR repertoires among unrelated individuals. TCR alpha and beta repertoires from roughly 8 infant thymus samples and a few related peripheral blood samples were characterized in the study. The cohort included several male and a couple of female infants, with donor ages spanning 7 to 244 days. Thymocytes were mechanically released from the tissue and were stored as pellets of about 10-30 million cells at -70 degrees C. A QIAsymphony instrument was used to extract genomic DNA from frozen cell pellets. TCRB and TCRAD loci were amplified from a standardized quantity of quality-controlled genomic DNA using the immunoSEQ multiplex PCR assay. The amplicons spanned the V(D)J region and were long enough to cover the CDR3 and allow V and J genes to be identified. The amplicons were sequenced on an Illumina platform via the commercial immunoSEQ service. Corrections for primer bias and sequencing errors followed previously described methods, while TCRAD and TCRB definitions were based on the IMGT database. Analysis of the repertoires was done with immunoSEQ Analyzer 3.0 and VDJTools and included basic statistics, V/J segment usage, diversity estimates, rarefaction and pairwise overlap. Diversity was estimated with Chao1, ChaoE, Efron-Thisted, Shannon and inverse Simpson indices, and also on datasets down-sampled to the smallest sample. Repertoire overlap used strict matching of CDR3 nucleotide sequence, V gene and J gene, with Jaccard-based multidimensional scaling clustering. On average, thymus samples gave roughly 800,000 unique TCRB clonotypes, whereas blood samples gave roughly 86,000.

The clonotype comes from a girl younger than two with a congenital heart defect. Donor details come from another sample of the same person, matched by shared clones. Sequencing was performed on thymocytes. Recombination joined TRBV4-1 with TRBJ2-3; TRBD1 matches 7 bases in the middle. The nucleotide sequence reads as follows: TGCGCCAGCAGCCTGAGGAAGGACAGGACATTGCGCACAGATACGCAGTATTTT. It specifies CASSLRKDRTLRTDTQYF.